These 32 T cell receptor beta chains share one sample of origin, sequenced in a study of T cell responses to AZD1222 COVID-19 vaccine. This table comes from immunoSEQ multiplex PCR, and its TCRdb copy is limited to in-frame clones, with some not included. This sample carries 150,000 to 200,000 clones, roughly 91% of them seen once, and the ten largest clones take roughly 6%. Sequenced material: peripheral blood, taken 28 days after the second AZD1222 dose. The receptor set was obtained from an adult who received the AZD1222 COVID-19 vaccine.

The rearrangement joins TRBV5-1 to TRBJ1-5, with D tentatively TRBD1 (6 bases). The CDR3 sequence is 13 residues long. The V gene's germline CDR1 is SGHRS and CDR2 YFSETQ. V dropped 4 bases and J dropped 6 bases, with 11 bases sitting between them. DNA of the CDR3: TGCGCCAGCAGCGCGTCAGGGGCTCAGCCCCAGCATTTT. The encoded protein is CASSASGAQPQHF.

The gene calls are TRBV27 and TRBJ2-7, with TRBD2 matching 11 bases. CDR1 MNHEY and CDR2 SMNVEV come from the germline V gene (reference sequence). The CDR3 covers 15 residues. J lost 3 bases, V lost 5 bases, and 6 bases had no gene match. The CDR3 bases are TGTGCCAGCAGTCCGCGGACTAGCGGGCTCTACGAGCAGTACTTC. Protein sequence: CASSPRTSGLYEQYF.

V gene TRBV24-1 combines with J gene TRBJ1-5, with D hard to call. With 0 bases removed from V and 3 bases from J, the gap between germline ends came to 17 bases. The germline gives CDR1 KGHDR, CDR2 SFDVKD. The CDR3 consists of 18 residues. In nucleotides, the CDR3 is TGTGCCACCAGTGATTTGCGTCCAGCGCCCATACCCAATCAGCCCCAGCATTTT. Amino acids: CATSDLRPAPIPNQPQHF.

V usage is TRBV10-3 and J usage is TRBJ2-3, with D perhaps assigned TRBD1 or TRBD2 (5 bases each). The CDR3 has 13 residues. V was cut by 7 bases and J by 3 bases, with 11 bases left in between. Germline V gene data show CDR1 as ENHRY and CDR2 as SYGVKD. The CDR3 DNA follows: TGTGCCATCAAGAGGGGTTGGACAGATACGCAGTATTTT. Encoded protein: CAIKRGWTDTQYF.

The chain couples TRBV19 to TRBJ2-7, with D unclear. The ends were cut back, 10 bases at V and 2 bases at J, with 15 bases in the middle. The length of the CDR3 is 13 residues. Germline V gene data show CDR1 as LNHDA and CDR2 as SQIVND (reference sequence). In nucleotides, the CDR3 is TGTGCCACAGAGGACCGGAATGCCTACGAGCAGTACTTC. It encodes CATEDRNAYEQYF.

Remarks on this clone: Other DNA sequences in this sample translate to the same CDR3. V is TRBV5-1 and J is TRBJ2-2, with unresolved D. The CDR3 has 14 residues. V lost 0 bases and J lost 0, with 3 bases in between. Per the germline V gene, CDR1 is SGHRS and CDR2 is YFSETQ. DNA for the CDR3: TGCGCCAGCAGCTTGGGGACGAACACCGGGGAGCTGTTTTTT. Translated: CASSLGTNTGELFF.

This clone occurred once. The DNA of the CDR3 is TGCGCCAGCAGCCCGGACTTCTACGAGCAGTACTTC. Translating gives CASSPDFYEQYF. The chain is built from TRBV5-1 and TRBJ2-7; D is perhaps TRBD2 (5 bases). The V and J ends lost 4 bases and 3 bases respectively, with 8 bases between them. Germline V gene sequence: CDR1 SGHRS, CDR2 YFSETQ. The CDR3 is 12 amino acids.

The V call is TRBV15, the J call TRBJ1-6; 7 nucleotides line up with TRBD1. Germline V CDR1 and CDR2: LNHNV, YYDKDF (reference sequence). This CDR3 spans 18 amino acids. Trimming cost V 5 bases and J 3 bases; bases outside gene matches: 13. The CDR3 protein is CATSFGSAAGGYNSPLHF. CDR3 bases: TGTGCCACCAGCTTCGGTTCCGCGGCAGGGGGCTATAATTCACCCCTCCACTTT.

About this clone itself: One junction end disagrees with the germline gene, perhaps due to a read error. This sequence joins TRBV19 and TRBJ2-7; D might be TRBD1 or TRBD2, each matching 5 bases. CDR1 is LNHDA and CDR2 is SQIVND in the germline V gene (reference sequence). The CDR3 runs to 16 residues. CDR3 residues: CASSLRGRPLPSELYF. CDR3 coding DNA: TGTGCCAGTAGCCTCCGGGGCCGACCCCTCCCCTCAGAGCTGTACTTC. Full variable domain (remainder filled in from reference TRBV19 and TRBJ2-7): DGGITQSPKYLFRKEGQNVTLSCEQNLNHDAMYWYRQDPGQGLRLIYYSQIVNDFQKGDIAEGYSVSREKKESFPLTVTSAQKNPTAFYLCASSLRGRPLPSELYFGPGTRLTVT.

The chain has TRBV5-5 and TRBJ2-7; 8 nucleotides align to TRBD1. This CDR3 comprises 13 residues. Germline CDR1 SGHKS, CDR2 YYEKEE (reference sequence). The ends lost 2 bases at V and 6 bases at J; junction bases unmatched: 4. The CDR3 nucleotides are TGTGCCAGCAGCTTAGGGACAGGAGCCGAGCAGTACTTC. Protein product: CASSLGTGAEQYF.

The chain employs TRBV11-3 and TRBJ2-2; tentative D call: TRBD2 (5 bases). The CDR3 totals 16 residues. The germline V gene encodes CDR1 SGHNT and CDR2 YENEEA. The ends were cut back, 2 bases at V and 1 base at J, with 11 bases in the middle. CDR3: CASSLSGAGNTGELFF. In DNA, the CDR3 is TGTGCCAGCAGCTTAAGCGGCGCAGGGAACACCGGGGAGCTGTTTTTT.

This chain links TRBV2 with TRBJ2-7; unclear D gene. The CDR3 loop spans 13 amino acids. Germline lookup yields CDR1 SNHLY and CDR2 FYNNEI. V was cut by 3 bases and J by 1 base, with 7 bases left in between. The DNA of the CDR3 is TGTGCCAGCAGTGAGGGAAATTCCTACGAGCAGTACTTC. Protein: CASSEGNSYEQYF. The variable domain in full, with the rest retrieved from reference TRBV2 and TRBJ2-7, is EPEVTQTPSHQVTQMGQEVILRCVPISNHLYFYWYRQILGQKVEFLVSFYNNEISEKSEIFDDQFSVERPDGSNFTLKIRSTKLEDSAMYFCASSEGNSYEQYFGPGTRLTVT.

The genes are TRBV2 and TRBJ2-1; TRBD2 aligns across 11 bases. V lost 3 bases to trimming and J lost 6 bases; unmatched junction nucleotides: 4. Germline V lookup: CDR1 SNHLY, CDR2 FYNNEI. The CDR3 extends over 15 amino acids. The CDR3 spells CASSDGTSGLNEQFF. In nucleotides, the CDR3 is TGTGCCAGCAGTGACGGGACTAGCGGTCTCAATGAGCAGTTCTTC.

This sequence joins TRBV3-1 (or the pseudogene TRBV3-2) and TRBJ2-7; D gene uncertain. CDR1 and CDR2 from the germline V gene are LGHDT and YNNKEL (reference sequence). This CDR3 has 13 amino acids. V was trimmed by 1 base and J by 1 base, leaving 5 bases between them. The CDR3 protein is CASSQAVSYEQYF. The CDR3 region has the DNA TGTGCCAGCAGCCAAGCGGTTTCCTACGAGCAGTACTTC.

The table lists this clone with a few counts. V usage is TRBV18 and J usage is TRBJ2-5, with 12 bases lining up with TRBD1. Germline V CDR1 and CDR2: KGHSH, LQKENI. This CDR3 contains 16 residues. Trimming at V came to 2 bases and at J to 6 bases, leaving 7 bases not matched to a gene. The CDR3 DNA is TGTGCCAGCTCACCAACCGGGACAGGGGGCGTCCAGACCCAGTACTTC. It codes for CASSPTGTGGVQTQYF.

V usage is TRBV5-4 and J usage is TRBJ1-2; D might be TRBD1 (5 bases). The CDR3 extends over 13 amino acids. Looked up from germline, CDR1 is SGHNT and CDR2 is YYREEE (reference sequence). V lost 7 bases, J lost 4 bases, and 14 bases lay in between. The CDR3, as DNA: TGTGCCAGCGGGTCGACAGTGAGCTATGGCTACACCTTC. Encoded protein: CASGSTVSYGYTF.

This chain uses TRBV5-1 with TRBJ2-5, with D tentatively TRBD2 (6 bases). Germline V CDR1 and CDR2: SGHRS, YFSETQ. With 4 bases removed from V and 3 bases from J, the gap between germline ends came to 19 bases. The CDR3 runs 16 residues. DNA for the CDR3: TGCGCCAGCAGCACCGGTCGAGCTAGCGAGAAAGAGACCCAGTACTTC. It encodes CASSTGRASEKETQYF.

The V call is TRBV21-1, the J call TRBJ2-7; the table's D call, TRBD1, has no DNA check behind it. TRBV21-1 has pseudogene status. There are 17 residues in the CDR3. The CDR3 sequence: CASSKVDTSGRYYEQYF. CDR3 nucleotide sequence: TGTGCCAGCAGCAAAGTCGACACCTCCGGCCGGTACTACGAGCAGTACTTC.

This clone showed up just a few times. V is TRBV27 and J is TRBJ1-4; TRBD1 agrees at 7 bases. In germline, CDR1 is MNHEY, CDR2 SMNVEV (reference sequence). The CDR3 runs 14 residues. With 3 bases clipped from V and 10 bases from J, the junction kept 8 bases outside the gene matches. The CDR3 DNA reads TGTGCCAGCAGTTTGACAGGGCCCGGGGGAAAACTGTTTTTT. It translates to CASSLTGPGGKLFF.

This clone has just one count. This sequence joins TRBV6-4 and TRBJ1-4, with D perhaps matching TRBD1 (5 bases). Germline loops: CDR1 MRHNA, CDR2 SNTAGT. The CDR3 length is 15 residues. V lost 5 bases, J lost 3 bases, and 13 bases lay in between. CDR3 in DNA: TGTGCCAGCAGTAGCCGAGGGGAGCCTAATGAAAAACTGTTTTTT. Protein sequence: CASSSRGEPNEKLFF.

The rearrangement joins TRBV6-1 to TRBJ2-5; tentatively, D is TRBD1 (6 bases). The CDR3 consists of 14 residues. From germline, CDR1 is MNHNS and CDR2 SASEGT. V was cut by 6 bases and J by 5 bases, with 16 bases left in between. The DNA for the CDR3 is TGTGCCAGCAGCCGACCAGGGGACGCGGAGACCCAGTACTTC. This encodes CASSRPGDAETQYF.

This clone was observed a single time. This chain connects TRBV18 to TRBJ1-4, with D possibly being TRBD1 (6 bases). CDR3 length: 18 residues. In germline, CDR1 is KGHSH, CDR2 LQKENI. Trimming pared 2 bases from V and 0 bases from J, leaving 16 bases between. The CDR3: CASSPYRPQGATNEKLFF. CDR3 bases: TGTGCCAGCTCACCATATCGTCCACAGGGCGCAACTAATGAAAAACTGTTTTTT. Filled out from reference TRBV18 and TRBJ1-4, the complete variable domain reads NAGVMQNPRHLVRRRGQEARLRCSPMKGHSHVYWYRQLPEEGLKFMVYLQKENIIDESGMPKERFSAEFPKEGPSILRIQQVVRGDSAAYFCASSPYRPQGATNEKLFFGSGTQLSVL.

CDR3 in amino acids: CASSPSGIGSYEQYF. CDR3 DNA sequence: TGTGCCAGCAGCCCCTCCGGGATTGGCTCCTACGAGCAGTACTTC. The V gene is TRBV28, the J gene TRBJ2-7; TRBD2 is a possible D gene (5 bases). CDR3 length: 15 amino acids. Germline V gene sequence: CDR1 MDHEN, CDR2 SYDVKM. Between the trimmed V and J ends, which lost 6 bases and 0 bases, there was a span of 15 bases.

The V gene is TRBV3-1 (or the pseudogene TRBV3-2), the J gene TRBJ1-2; 9 positions match TRBD1. The V gene's germline CDR1 is LGHDT and CDR2 YNNKEL (reference sequence). This CDR3 has 16 amino acids. The V gene end was trimmed by 1 base and the J gene end by 4 bases; junction bases not matched to a gene: 7. The CDR3 loop reads CASSQVPQGASYGYTF. The CDR3 DNA is TGTGCCAGCAGCCAAGTCCCACAGGGGGCAAGCTATGGCTACACCTTC.

The chain links TRBV7-2 to TRBJ1-4; D uncertain. In germline, CDR1 is SGHTA, CDR2 FQGNSA. CDR3 length: 13 residues. V was trimmed by 1 base and J by 3 bases, leaving 3 bases between them. The CDR3 protein is CASSLGPNEKLFF. The CDR3 DNA is TGTGCCAGCAGCTTAGGTCCTAATGAAAAACTGTTTTTT. The full variable domain, completed using reference TRBV7-2 and TRBJ1-4, is GAGVSQSPSNKVTEKGKDVELRCDPISGHTALYWYRQSLGQGLEFLIYFQGNSAPDKSGLPSDRFSAERTGGSVSTLTIQRTQQEDSAVYLCASSLGPNEKLFFGSGTQLSVL.

The V and J genes are TRBV28 and TRBJ2-1, with 9 bases that match TRBD1. In germline, CDR1 is MDHEN, CDR2 SYDVKM. This CDR3 has 14 residues. V lost 5 bases and J lost 8; bases outside the gene matches: 7. This CDR3 is CASSIPDRGHEQFF. CDR3 in DNA: TGTGCCAGCAGTATCCCGGACAGGGGACATGAGCAGTTCTTC. Variable domain in full (rest from reference TRBV28 and TRBJ2-1): DVKVTQSSRYLVKRTGEKVFLECVQDMDHENMFWYRQDPGLGLRLIYFSYDVKMKEKGDIPEGYSVSREKKERFSLILESASTNQTSMYLCASSIPDRGHEQFFGPGTRLTVL.

J is TRBJ1-6 and V is TRBV30; D is ambiguous. The V gene's germline CDR1 is GTSNPN and CDR2 SVGIG (reference sequence). V gave up 1 base and J gave up 0 bases, with 10 bases separating them. This CDR3 is built from 16 residues. The CDR3 spells CAWSALASSYNSPLHF. The CDR3 DNA reads as TGTGCCTGGAGTGCCTTAGCGAGCTCCTATAATTCACCCCTCCACTTT.

V and J are TRBV28 and TRBJ1-1, with TRBD1 as a possible D gene (6 bases). Germline CDR1 and CDR2: MDHEN and SYDVKM. This CDR3 comprises 14 residues. The V end lost 2 bases, the J end lost 1 base, and 8 bases lay between the germline ends. The CDR3 nucleotides read TGTGCCAGCAGTTTACACAGGGAGAACACTGAAGCTTTCTTT. This translates into CASSLHRENTEAFF.

The chain joins TRBV12-3 or TRBV12-4 to TRBJ1-2; the D is unclear. V dropped 0 bases and J dropped 9 bases, with 5 bases sitting between them. This CDR3 comprises 11 residues. The CDR3 nucleotides read TGTGCCAGCAGTTTAGCAGGTCGCTACACCTTC. It specifies CASSLAGRYTF.

The V gene is TRBV28, the J gene TRBJ1-3, with D uncertain. CDR3 size: 14 residues. Germline-derived CDR1 and CDR2 are MDHEN and SYDVKM. Trimming left V 1 base short and J 2 bases short, with 6 bases between. CDR3 nucleotides: TGTGCCAGCAGTTTATCGGGCGCTGGAAACACCATATATTTT. Its translation: CASSLSGAGNTIYF.

A single count supports this clone. The chain uses TRBV3-1 (or the pseudogene TRBV3-2) and TRBJ2-4, with D possibly TRBD1 on 6 matching bases. Trimming took off 2 bases at V and 13 bases at J, with 15 bases between the two ends. The CDR3 spans 13 residues. Per germline, CDR1 LGHDT and CDR2 YNNKEL (reference sequence). CDR3 amino acids: CASSQIGTTSQYF. The CDR3 DNA reads as TGTGCCAGCAGCCAAATTGGGACAACCTCGCAGTACTTC.

The V gene is TRBV7-2, the J gene TRBJ2-7; 9 nucleotides match TRBD2. The CDR3 is 15 amino acids. J was trimmed by 1 base and V by 5 bases; bases with no gene match: 6. Per germline, CDR1 SGHTA and CDR2 FQGNSA. CDR3 nucleotide sequence: TGTGCCAGCAGCCCGAGACTAGCGGCATCCTACGAGCAGTACTTC. As protein: CASSPRLAASYEQYF. Combining the CDR3 with reference TRBV7-2 and TRBJ2-7 gives the whole variable domain GAGVSQSPSNKVTEKGKDVELRCDPISGHTALYWYRQSLGQGLEFLIYFQGNSAPDKSGLPSDRFSAERTGGSVSTLTIQRTQQEDSAVYLCASSPRLAASYEQYFGPGTRLTVT.